Described below is a single T cell receptor (beta chain) sequence and its context. Its specificity is not known. Roughly 200 ng DNA, 25,000 to 30,000 T cell genomes, went into each sorted-subset replicate PCR. Method: immunoSEQ multiplex PCR; TCRdb's copy keeps in-frame clones and lacks some. The profile covers under 850,000 clones, with around 93% appearing a single time and less than 25% taken by the ten largest. Germline V gene data show CDR1 as SNHLY and CDR2 as FYNNEI. This CDR3 has 13 amino acids. Between the trimmed V and J ends, which lost 6 bases and 4 bases, there was a span of 11 bases. This entry comes from a study of shared clonotypes between healthy human individuals. Points from the study as a whole: Larger estimated richness was generally seen in naive subsets than in memory subsets. The expectation was that sequencing depth would affect clonotype sharing among donors.

Naivety among CD8 cells was defined by CD45RO negativity and positive CCR7 selection, thereby excluding terminally differentiated effector memory CD45RA+ cells. This TCR was sampled from a man under 40 in good health. The chain couples TRBV2 to TRBJ2-3; D call uncertain. Sequencing input: naive CD8+ T cells sorted from blood. The CDR3 sequence: CASRITEADTQYF. The DNA of the CDR3 is TGTGCCAGCAGGATCACAGAAGCAGATACGCAGTATTTT.